This passage covers 27 T cell receptor beta chains from one sample sequenced in a study of CD8+ T cells in alopecia areata. Treatment defined: oral pan-JAK inhibitor, 5-10 mg twice daily. RNA extraction and reverse transcription yielded cDNA as sequencing template. The protocol was immunoSEQ multiplex PCR, while the TCRdb copy is restricted to in-frame clones and leaves out a portion. The data show about 42,000 clones, 80% to 95% seen once. Here the sequenced sample was CD8+ T cells sorted from blood, taken at week 24, from a patient treated with tofacitinib. These receptors were collected from a human donor with alopecia areata.

The chain links TRBV2 to TRBJ2-1, with D possibly TRBD1 on 5 matching bases. The V end lost 8 bases, the J end lost 7 bases, and 12 bases lay between the germline ends. Germline V gene sequence: CDR1 SNHLY, CDR2 FYNNEI. The CDR3 sequence is 12 residues long. Here the CDR3 DNA reads TGTGCCAGCGTACCAGGGCCGAATGAGCAGTTCTTC. It codes for CASVPGPNEQFF.

This chain connects TRBV28 to TRBJ2-5; D call uncertain. This CDR3 contains 14 residues. Between the trimmed V and J ends, which lost 3 bases and 0 bases, there was a span of 8 bases. The germline gives CDR1 MDHEN, CDR2 SYDVKM. The CDR3 spells CASSLRPYQETQYF. The CDR3 bases are TGTGCCAGCAGTTTGCGACCGTACCAAGAGACCCAGTACTTC.

The J gene is TRBJ2-5, the V gene TRBV7-2; 8 nucleotides agree with TRBD2. The ends lost 7 bases at V and 2 bases at J; junction bases unmatched: 6. The CDR3 contains 14 residues. Germline CDR1 SGHTA, CDR2 FQGNSA. The CDR3 sequence is CASNSGGAQETQYF. The CDR3 DNA follows: TGTGCCAGCAACTCCGGGGGGGCTCAAGAGACCCAGTACTTC.

The genes are TRBV11-1 and TRBJ2-1, with 9 bases lining up with TRBD1. V shed 0 bases, J shed 0 bases, and the junction held 6 bases outside the gene matches. Germline V lookup: CDR1 SGHAT, CDR2 FQDESV (reference sequence). The CDR3 is 18 amino acids. For the CDR3, the DNA is TGTGCCAGCAGCTTAGCGAGGGACAGGGAATTCTCCTACAATGAGCAGTTCTTC. Amino acid sequence: CASSLARDREFSYNEQFF.

V gene TRBV7-9 combines with J gene TRBJ2-2; TRBD1 matches at 7 bases. V gave up 5 bases and J gave up 4 bases; unmatched junction bases: 7. Germline V gene sequence: CDR1 SEHNR, CDR2 FQNEAQ (reference sequence). The CDR3 sequence is 15 residues long. This chain's CDR3 is CASSDEGAPTGELFF. The DNA of the CDR3 is TGTGCCAGCAGCGACGAGGGGGCCCCCACCGGGGAGCTGTTTTTT.

This clone was seen only once. CDR3 protein: CASSLSVRADSSSYNEQFF. CDR3 bases: TGTGCCAGCAGCCTGTCGGTGAGGGCCGATTCCAGCTCCTACAATGAGCAGTTCTTC. The chain combines TRBV7-8 with TRBJ2-1; D is perhaps TRBD2 (5 bases). Trimming removed 5 bases from V and 0 bases from J, with 23 bases in between. Germline CDR1 reads SGHVS; CDR2 reads FQNEAQ. The CDR3 is 19 residues long.

V and J are TRBV4-1 and TRBJ2-1, with D unclear. The germline V gene has CDR1 MGHRA and CDR2 YSYEKL. Deletions cut 2 bases from V and 10 bases from J, with 9 bases between. This CDR3 is built from 12 residues. CDR3 sequence: CASSQFLQEQFF. As DNA, the CDR3 is TGCGCCAGCAGCCAATTTTTACAGGAGCAGTTCTTC.

Regarding this clone: The sample contains more than one DNA sequence encoding this CDR3. V is TRBV28 and J is TRBJ1-5; TRBD1 might be the D (5 bases). CDR3 length: 14 residues. V lost 10 bases, J lost 2 bases, and 15 bases lay in between. Germline loops: CDR1 MDHEN, CDR2 SYDVKM. The CDR3 region has the DNA TGTGCCATGTCAGGAGGGGATGGCAATCAGCCCCAGCATTTT. Translation: CAMSGGDGNQPQHF.

The CDR3 is CASSQAPGQEGLEQYF. The CDR3 coding sequence is TGCGCCAGCAGCCAAGCCCCGGGACAGGAAGGTCTCGAGCAGTACTTC. The chain has TRBV4-1 and TRBJ2-7; TRBD1 agrees at 8 bases. J gave up 6 bases and V 1 base, and 11 bases lay outside the gene matches. This CDR3 comprises 16 residues. Looked up from germline, CDR1 is MGHRA and CDR2 is YSYEKL.

This chain links TRBV19 with TRBJ2-7; weak D call: TRBD1 (5 bases). CDR1 is LNHDA, CDR2 SQIVND, per germline (reference sequence). V was shortened by 5 bases and J by 1 base, with 12 bases between the two germline ends. This CDR3 is built from 14 residues. CDR3 loop: CASSEQGLSYEQYF. CDR3 sequence (DNA): TGTGCCAGTAGTGAGCAGGGCTTATCCTACGAGCAGTACTTC.

V usage is TRBV7-9 and J usage is TRBJ2-7; 8 nucleotides agree with TRBD2. V was pared by 10 bases and J by 6 bases, with 8 bases of the junction left unmatched. Germline values: CDR1 SEHNR, CDR2 FQNEAQ (reference sequence). This CDR3 is built from 12 residues. In nucleotides, the CDR3 is TGTGCCACGGGAGGGGTCGAGGGCGAGCAGTACTTC. The encoded protein is CATGGVEGEQYF.

CDR3 coding DNA: TGTGCCAGCAGAACCGAAAGGGGGTACACAGATACGCAGTATTTT. It codes for CASRTERGYTDTQYF. This rearrangement joins TRBV28 to TRBJ2-3, with a possible D match to TRBD1 (6 bases). The V end was cut by 6 bases, the J end by 2 bases, with 15 bases between. The length of the CDR3 is 15 residues. CDR1 is MDHEN, CDR2 SYDVKM, per germline.

The chain employs TRBV28 and TRBJ2-3; D possibly corresponds to TRBD2 (5 bases). Trimming cost V 4 bases and J 0 bases, with 8 bases left between them. CDR1 is MDHEN and CDR2 is SYDVKM in the germline V gene. This CDR3 region has 14 residues. The CDR3 loop is CASSSRVSTDTQYF. The CDR3 nucleotides read TGTGCCAGCAGTTCGAGGGTTAGCACAGATACGCAGTATTTT.

The CDR3 protein is CASSLGASGANVLTF. The CDR3 DNA sequence: TGTGCCAGCAGTTTAGGCGCGTCCGGGGCCAACGTCCTGACTTTC. The chain joins TRBV27 to TRBJ2-6; no clear D. Per germline, CDR1 MNHEY and CDR2 SMNVEV (reference sequence). Between the trimmed V and J ends, which lost 2 bases and 4 bases, there was a span of 9 bases. The CDR3 spans 15 residues.

V gene TRBV6-1 combines with J gene TRBJ2-6, with D uncertain. The germline gives CDR1 MNHNS, CDR2 SASEGT. V gave up 0 bases and J gave up 0 bases, with 6 bases separating them. The CDR3 contains 16 residues. The CDR3 loop is CASSEATGSGANVLTF. The CDR3 DNA reads as TGTGCCAGCAGTGAAGCTACGGGCTCTGGGGCCAACGTCCTGACTTTC.

The chain is built from TRBV7-2 and TRBJ2-1, with no clear D. This CDR3 region has 14 residues. The germline V and J ends were trimmed by 5 bases and 4 bases, with 12 bases remaining between them. Germline assignment: CDR1 SGHTA and CDR2 FQGNSA. CDR3 loop: CASSPSVGYNEQFF. CDR3 DNA: TGTGCCAGCAGCCCTTCCGTGGGATACAATGAGCAGTTCTTC.

The rearrangement joins TRBV11-2 to TRBJ2-7; D unclear. The CDR3 length is 13 residues. Germline V gene lookup returns CDR1 SGHAT and CDR2 FQNNGV. V was pared by 0 bases and J by 3 bases, with 6 bases between. CDR3 sequence (DNA): TGTGCCAGCAGCTTAGAATTCGGCTACGAGCAGTACTTC. As protein: CASSLEFGYEQYF.

The genes are TRBV6-1 and TRBJ2-1; TRBD2 is a possible D gene (5 bases). This CDR3 is 14 amino acids long. The V end lost 5 bases, the J end lost 4 bases, and 12 bases lay between the germline ends. Germline V CDR1 and CDR2: MNHNS, SASEGT. CDR3 DNA: TGTGCCAGCAGTCCCGGGGTCGATTACAATGAGCAGTTCTTC. Translating gives CASSPGVDYNEQFF.

This clone was detected only once. The V call is TRBV7-9, the J call TRBJ2-7; tentative D call: TRBD1 (6 bases). Per germline, CDR1 SEHNR and CDR2 FQNEAQ (reference sequence). The CDR3 length is 13 residues. Deletions cut 5 bases from V and 2 bases from J, with 10 bases between. This CDR3 reads CASSRTAAYEQYF. In nucleotides, the CDR3 is TGTGCCAGCAGCCGGACAGCAGCCTACGAGCAGTACTTC.

The genes are TRBV10-3 and TRBJ2-5; 8 nucleotides agree with TRBD2. V was pared by 3 bases and J by 3 bases, with 3 bases of the junction left unmatched. This CDR3 region has 14 residues. Germline lookup yields CDR1 ENHRY and CDR2 SYGVKD. The CDR3 sequence: CAISEAGEKETQYF. The CDR3 DNA sequence: TGTGCCATCAGTGAAGCGGGGGAAAAAGAGACCCAGTACTTC.

The chain joins TRBV4-3 to TRBJ2-7; D is uncertain. With 3 bases removed from V and 4 bases from J, the gap between germline ends came to 13 bases. Germline V CDR1 and CDR2: LGHNA, YSLEER. The CDR3 is 14 amino acids. CDR3 in amino acids: CASSQVPSGYEQYF. The CDR3 region has the DNA TGCGCCAGCAGCCAGGTCCCCTCCGGTTACGAGCAGTACTTC.

In this sample, this clone turned up once. DNA for the CDR3: TGTGCCACCAGCCAAGCGGGGGGTTACGAGCAGTACTTC. It codes for CATSQAGGYEQYF. The V gene is TRBV15, the J gene TRBJ2-7; 9 bases agree with TRBD2. V lost 5 bases and J lost 4; bases outside the gene matches: 3. From germline, CDR1 is LNHNV and CDR2 YYDKDF (reference sequence). The CDR3 runs 13 residues.

The chain uses TRBV27 and TRBJ2-5; D call uncertain. Germline V gene sequence: CDR1 MNHEY, CDR2 SMNVEV (reference sequence). V lost 4 bases and J 2 bases, leaving 11 bases between the germline ends. The CDR3 is 14 residues long. CDR3 amino acids: CASSSAQSQETQYF. The CDR3 DNA reads TGTGCCAGCAGTTCCGCTCAGTCGCAAGAGACCCAGTACTTC.

The chain links TRBV11-2 to TRBJ2-7, with TRBD1 as a possible D gene (6 bases). The V gene lost 5 bases and the J gene lost 3 bases, with 17 bases spanning the gap. Looked up from germline, CDR1 is SGHAT and CDR2 is FQNNGV. There are 15 residues in the CDR3. CDR3 in DNA: TGTGCCAGCAGCCGTCTGACAGGTCCAAGCTACGAGCAGTACTTC. Translated: CASSRLTGPSYEQYF.

The V call is TRBV19, the J call TRBJ2-2; D is ambiguous. This CDR3 spans 14 amino acids. The V end was cut by 1 base, the J end by 0 bases, with 3 bases between. Germline V gene lookup returns CDR1 LNHDA and CDR2 SQIVND (reference sequence). As DNA, the CDR3 is TGTGCCAGTAGTATAGGAACGAACACCGGGGAGCTGTTTTTT. Translation: CASSIGTNTGELFF.

This clone was counted only a few times. The CDR3 bases are TGTGCCTGGAGTGTAAGTCCGGGACTATCGACCTACGAGCAGTACTTC. This gives the protein CAWSVSPGLSTYEQYF. This chain links TRBV30 with TRBJ2-7, with 7 positions matching TRBD2. CDR3 length: 16 amino acids. The V gene end was trimmed by 0 bases and the J gene end by 2 bases; junction bases not matched to a gene: 10. Germline values: CDR1 GTSNPN, CDR2 SVGIG (reference sequence).

The chain employs TRBV4-2 and TRBJ1-1; D gene unclear. The CDR3 extends over 14 amino acids. Germline loops: CDR1 LGHNA, CDR2 YNFKEQ. Trimming pared 0 bases from V and 5 bases from J, leaving 10 bases between. The CDR3 protein is CASSQEGELTEAFF. Here the CDR3 DNA reads TGTGCCAGCAGCCAAGAGGGAGAGTTAACTGAAGCTTTCTTT.